This TCR beta chain was captured by sequencing in a study of T cell responses to AZD1222 COVID-19 vaccine. Study findings and constraints: Dominant CD4 TCR responses targeted spike regions 160-218 and 743-854. It should be noted that donors were predominantly white British and more often female, and clonal diversity was possibly underestimated.

This clone was observed a single time. The antigen is unknown. V lost 3 bases, J lost 10 bases, and 19 bases lay in between. The CDR3 loop spans 15 amino acids. CDR1 and CDR2 from the germline V gene are LNHDA and SQIVND (reference sequence). Clones were sequenced by immunoSEQ multiplex PCR, and TCRdb holds only the in-frame ones, with some missing. This sample has 70,000 to 95,000 clones; about nine tenths occur once, and the top ten carry 6.9%. The starting material was peripheral blood, obtained 28 days after the second AZD1222 dose. The chain combines TRBV19 with TRBJ2-1, with D possibly TRBD2 on 6 matching bases. The sequence derives from an adult who received the AZD1222 COVID-19 vaccine. The CDR3 reads CASSMGDETGLEQFF. The CDR3 DNA reads TGTGCCAGTAGTATGGGGGATGAAACAGGACTAGAGCAGTTCTTC. Drawing the rest from reference TRBV19 and TRBJ2-1, the complete variable domain is DGGITQSPKYLFRKEGQNVTLSCEQNLNHDAMYWYRQDPGQGLRLIYYSQIVNDFQKGDIAEGYSVSREKKESFPLTVTSAQKNPTAFYLCASSMGDETGLEQFFGPGTRLTVL.